Presented here are 5 T cell receptor beta chains from one specimen sequenced in a study of blood T cell repertoires in COVID-19. Assay used: immunoSEQ multiplex PCR; TCRdb lists only in-frame clones, some missing. The sample yields 190,000 or so clones, roughly 78% seen once. Input material: peripheral blood. These receptors were collected from a woman of 80 years or more with active or convalescent COVID-19.

The rearrangement joins TRBV7-8 to TRBJ1-2; no firm D call. This CDR3 comprises 15 residues. Germline V gene sequence: CDR1 SGHVS, CDR2 FQNEAQ. V was shortened by 1 base and J by 2 bases, with 11 bases between the two germline ends. The CDR3, as DNA: TGTGCCAGCAGCTTAGAAAGTCGGAGGAACTATGGCTACACCTTC. Translated, it gives CASSLESRRNYGYTF.

The chain has TRBV5-5 and TRBJ2-5; a possible D gene is TRBD1 (6 bases). Trimming removed 3 bases from V and 1 base from J, with 10 bases in between. Germline CDR1 reads SGHKS; CDR2 reads YYEKEE (reference sequence). The CDR3 consists of 14 residues. In DNA form, the CDR3 reads TGTGCCAGCAGCTATGGACAGTTCCAAGAGACCCAGTACTTC. It encodes CASSYGQFQETQYF.

This clone has only a few counts. The rearrangement uses TRBV5-6 and TRBJ2-7; 10 bases match TRBD1. The V gene's germline CDR1 is SGHDT and CDR2 YYEEEE. The CDR3 has 14 amino acids. V lost 6 bases to trimming and J lost 5 bases; unmatched junction nucleotides: 8. The CDR3 DNA is TGTGCCAGCACCGTCCCGGGACAGGGGAACGAGCAGTACTTC. Its translation is CASTVPGQGNEQYF.

This clone occurred a few times. The CDR3 is CAISPIPGSGLATTNTGELFF. The CDR3 DNA sequence: TGTGCCATCAGTCCAATCCCCGGTTCGGGACTAGCAACGACGAACACCGGGGAGCTGTTTTTT. The rearrangement links TRBV10-3 to TRBJ2-2; 9 nucleotides agree with TRBD2. The V gene end was trimmed by 5 bases and the J gene end by 0 bases; junction bases not matched to a gene: 19. Germline V gene lookup returns CDR1 ENHRY and CDR2 SYGVKD. CDR3 length equals 21 residues.

This chain connects TRBV7-9 to TRBJ1-1, with D perhaps TRBD1 (6 bases). Germline CDR1 and CDR2: SEHNR and FQNEAQ (reference sequence). The CDR3 is 15 residues long. V was cut by 7 bases and J by 3 bases, with 18 bases left in between. CDR3 coding DNA: TGTGCCAGCACCAACCTCAGGGGTATGGACACTGAAGCTTTCTTT. Protein product: CASTNLRGMDTEAFF.